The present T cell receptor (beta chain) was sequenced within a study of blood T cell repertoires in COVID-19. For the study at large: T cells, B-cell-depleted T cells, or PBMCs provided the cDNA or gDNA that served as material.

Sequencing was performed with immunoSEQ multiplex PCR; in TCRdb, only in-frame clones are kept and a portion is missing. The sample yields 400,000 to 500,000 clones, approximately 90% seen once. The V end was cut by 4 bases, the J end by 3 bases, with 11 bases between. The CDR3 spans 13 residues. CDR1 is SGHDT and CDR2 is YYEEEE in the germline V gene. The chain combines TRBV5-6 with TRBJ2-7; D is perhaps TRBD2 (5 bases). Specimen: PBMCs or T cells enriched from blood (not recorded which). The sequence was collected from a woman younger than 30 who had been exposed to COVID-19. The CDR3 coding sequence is TGTGCCAGCAGCCAAGCGGCTTACTACGAGCAGTACTTC. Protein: CASSQAAYYEQYF.